The 21 T cell receptor beta chains presented below share a single source sample, sequenced in a study of blood T cell repertoires in COVID-19. Generated by immunoSEQ multiplex PCR, the TCRdb table keeps only in-frame clones and is missing some. Among fewer than 75,000 clones listed, about 88% were seen once. Sequencing was done on a sample of peripheral blood. These receptors originate from a man at least 80 years old with acute or convalescent COVID-19.

The genes are TRBV5-1 and TRBJ2-7; 7 bases map to TRBD2. CDR1 is SGHRS, CDR2 YFSETQ, per germline. Losses at the gene ends were 2 bases for V and 3 bases for J; bases not matched to a gene: 5. The CDR3 loop spans 14 amino acids. Here the CDR3 DNA reads TGCGCCAGCAGCTTACGGGGGGACCACTACGAGCAGTACTTC. Encoded protein: CASSLRGDHYEQYF.

V and J are TRBV5-4 and TRBJ1-1; TRBD1 matches at 11 bases. CDR3 length: 18 amino acids. V lost 4 bases to trimming and J lost 5 bases; unmatched junction nucleotides: 16. CDR1 and CDR2 from the germline V gene are SGHNT and YYREEE (reference sequence). The CDR3 loop is CASSSQSGTGGSGTEAFF. CDR3 sequence (DNA): TGTGCCAGCAGCAGCCAATCCGGGACAGGGGGTTCGGGGACTGAAGCTTTCTTT.

This clone was counted a few times. The chain joins TRBV19 to TRBJ1-5, with TRBD1 matching over 7 bases. Trimming at V came to 5 bases and at J to 3 bases, leaving 7 bases not matched to a gene. Germline lookup yields CDR1 LNHDA and CDR2 SQIVND (reference sequence). The CDR3 totals 15 residues. In DNA, the CDR3 is TGTGCCAGTAGTGAGAACAGGGGTTTCAATCAGCCCCAGCATTTT. As protein: CASSENRGFNQPQHF.

The table lists this clone with a few counts. J is TRBJ1-5 and V is TRBV19, with TRBD1 matching 7 bases. Looked up from germline, CDR1 is LNHDA and CDR2 is SQIVND (reference sequence). The CDR3 has 15 residues. After removal of 3 bases from V and 4 bases from J, the junction contained 6 bases not matched to a gene. The CDR3 sequence is CASSIPDRANQPQHF. In DNA form, the CDR3 reads TGTGCCAGTAGTATCCCTGACAGGGCTAATCAGCCCCAGCATTTT. The entire variable domain, with the rest obtained from reference TRBV19 and TRBJ1-5, is as follows: DGGITQSPKYLFRKEGQNVTLSCEQNLNHDAMYWYRQDPGQGLRLIYYSQIVNDFQKGDIAEGYSVSREKKESFPLTVTSAQKNPTAFYLCASSIPDRANQPQHFGDGTRLSIL.

This clone has more than one count but fewer than ten. J is TRBJ2-1 and V is TRBV19; 7 bases fit TRBD2. Germline loops: CDR1 LNHDA, CDR2 SQIVND (reference sequence). The CDR3 spans 15 residues. The ends lost 3 bases at V and 4 bases at J; junction bases unmatched: 6. The CDR3 DNA reads TGTGCCAGTAGTATTCTAGGAGCGGGATACAATGAGCAGTTCTTC. It translates to CASSILGAGYNEQFF.

The rearrangement uses TRBV5-1 and TRBJ1-6; 8 nucleotides agree with TRBD1. Germline V gene data show CDR1 as SGHRS and CDR2 as YFSETQ. V lost 4 bases to trimming and J lost 0 bases; unmatched junction nucleotides: 12. CDR3 length: 19 amino acids. The CDR3 reads CASSGGTGYESSYNSPLHF. The CDR3 bases are TGCGCCAGCAGCGGCGGGACAGGTTACGAGAGCTCCTATAATTCACCCCTCCACTTT.

The rearrangement links TRBV2 to TRBJ1-5; tentatively, D is TRBD1 (6 bases). Trimming left V 6 bases short and J 3 bases short, with 15 bases between. Germline V gives CDR1 SNHLY, CDR2 FYNNEI. The CDR3 loop spans 15 amino acids. CDR3 DNA: TGTGCCAGCAGCGCCGACACAGGGTTCAATCAGCCCCAGCATTTT. Its protein is CASSADTGFNQPQHF.

This rearrangement joins TRBV7-9 to TRBJ2-2; possibly TRBD2 for D (6 bases). The V and J ends lost 3 bases and 0 bases respectively, with 11 bases between them. CDR3 length: 16 residues. Germline values: CDR1 SEHNR, CDR2 FQNEAQ (reference sequence). The CDR3 region is CASSFSSGANTGELFF. In nucleotides, the CDR3 is TGTGCCAGCAGCTTTTCTTCGGGGGCGAACACCGGGGAGCTGTTTTTT. The full variable domain, with the rest looked up from reference TRBV7-9 and TRBJ2-2, is DTGVSQNPRHKITKRGQNVTFRCDPISEHNRLYWYRQTLGQGPEFLTYFQNEAQLEKSRLLSDRFSAERPKGSFSTLEIQRTEQGDSAMYLCASSFSSGANTGELFFGEGSRLTVL.

This clone was counted a few times. The J gene is TRBJ1-3, the V gene TRBV25-1; a possible D gene is TRBD1 (5 bases). The CDR3 consists of 14 residues. Germline CDR1 and CDR2: MGHDK and SYGVNS. The V and J ends lost 2 bases and 6 bases respectively, with 11 bases between them. This chain's CDR3 is CASSEQGTANTIYF. The CDR3 DNA is TGTGCCAGCAGTGAACAGGGAACGGCAAACACCATATATTTT.

The gene calls are TRBV5-4 and TRBJ1-1; D gene ambiguous. The CDR3 length is 13 residues. V lost 3 bases to trimming and J lost 4 bases, with 10 bases between them. Per the germline V gene, CDR1 is SGHNT and CDR2 is YYREEE (reference sequence). CDR3 in amino acids: CASSSAGSTEAFF. The CDR3 nucleotides are TGTGCCAGCAGCTCGGCGGGTAGCACTGAAGCTTTCTTT.

This rearrangement joins TRBV25-1 to TRBJ2-2; D remains ambiguous. Germline loops: CDR1 MGHDK, CDR2 SYGVNS. Trimming shortened V by 7 bases and J by 0 bases, and 3 bases separated the two germline ends. This CDR3 has 12 residues. The CDR3 spells CASNTNTGELFF. In DNA, the CDR3 is TGTGCCAGCAACACGAACACCGGGGAGCTGTTTTTT.

The CDR3: CASSESGGGMGETQYF. The CDR3, as DNA: TGTGCCAGCAGCGAGAGCGGGGGGGGAATGGGAGAGACCCAGTACTTC. V and J are TRBV9 and TRBJ2-5, with TRBD2 matching over 10 bases. Germline V CDR1 and CDR2: SGDLS, YYNGEE. With 3 bases clipped from V and 4 bases from J, the junction kept 9 bases outside the gene matches. CDR3 length equals 16 residues.

In this sample, this clone turned up once. The chain has TRBV19 and TRBJ2-1; 7 nucleotides match TRBD1. V dropped 5 bases and J dropped 10; count of bases not matched to a gene: 8. The CDR3 contains 13 residues. Germline CDR1 is LNHDA and CDR2 is SQIVND (reference sequence). The DNA of the CDR3 is TGTGCCAGTAGTGACACAGGGGTCTCGGAGCAGTTCTTC. Translating it yields CASSDTGVSEQFF. The variable domain in full, completed from reference TRBV19 and TRBJ2-1, reads DGGITQSPKYLFRKEGQNVTLSCEQNLNHDAMYWYRQDPGQGLRLIYYSQIVNDFQKGDIAEGYSVSREKKESFPLTVTSAQKNPTAFYLCASSDTGVSEQFFGPGTRLTVL.

The rearrangement joins TRBV3-1 (or the pseudogene TRBV3-2) to TRBJ1-1; 9 positions match TRBD1. Germline-derived CDR1 and CDR2 are LGHDT and YNNKEL (reference sequence). There are 14 residues in the CDR3. V shed 3 bases, J shed 3 bases, and the junction held 2 bases outside the gene matches. CDR3 nucleotides: TGTGCCAGCAGCCAGTGGACAGGGGACACTGAAGCTTTCTTT. Translated, it gives CASSQWTGDTEAFF.

The chain joins TRBV5-1 to TRBJ1-6; 7 bases align to TRBD1. V lost 0 bases, J lost 7 bases, and 4 bases stayed unmatched. Per germline, CDR1 SGHRS and CDR2 YFSETQ. The CDR3 runs to 15 residues. CDR3 loop: CASSLATGSNSPLHF. The CDR3 DNA is TGCGCCAGCAGCTTGGCGACAGGGAGCAATTCACCCCTCCACTTT.

V usage is TRBV10-2 and J usage is TRBJ2-7; TRBD2 matches at 7 bases. The CDR3 length is 13 residues. Germline CDR1 reads WSHSY; CDR2 reads SAAADI. V shed 7 bases, J shed 4 bases, and the junction held 7 bases outside the gene matches. The CDR3 reads CASKSGTPYEQYF. Here the CDR3 DNA reads TGCGCCAGCAAAAGCGGGACCCCATACGAGCAGTACTTC.

The chain couples TRBV18 to TRBJ1-2; 7 bases are shared with TRBD1. Trimming removed 2 bases from V and 8 bases from J; junction bases left unmatched: 5. This CDR3 is 13 amino acids long. Germline V lookup: CDR1 KGHSH, CDR2 LQKENI. The CDR3 protein is CASSPITGEGYTF. The CDR3 coding sequence is TGTGCCAGCTCACCAATAACAGGGGAAGGCTACACCTTC. Based on the CDR3 plus reference TRBV18 and TRBJ1-2, the full variable domain is NAGVMQNPRHLVRRRGQEARLRCSPMKGHSHVYWYRQLPEEGLKFMVYLQKENIIDESGMPKERFSAEFPKEGPSILRIQQVVRGDSAAYFCASSPITGEGYTFGSGTRLTVV.

The chain links TRBV20-1 to TRBJ2-4; tentatively, D is TRBD1 (6 bases). Germline CDR1 and CDR2: DFQATT and SNEGSKA (reference sequence). The CDR3 runs to 15 residues. Trimming pared 3 bases from V and 1 base from J, leaving 13 bases between. CDR3 DNA sequence: TGCAGTGCTAGTGTCCCCGGACAGGCCAAAAACATTCAGTACTTC. It yields the protein CSASVPGQAKNIQYF.

The V and J genes are TRBV6-5 and TRBJ1-3; the match to TRBD1 covers 7 bases. The ends lost 6 bases at V and 0 bases at J; junction bases unmatched: 5. CDR1 and CDR2 (germline): MNHEY, SVGAGI. The CDR3 totals 15 residues. Here the CDR3 DNA reads TGTGCCAGCAGGGGACAGCTTATCTCTGGAAACACCATATATTTT. Translated: CASRGQLISGNTIYF.

The chain carries TRBV6-6 and TRBJ1-2; 7 nucleotides line up with TRBD1. The CDR3 is 15 residues long. The V gene end was trimmed by 6 bases and the J gene end by 0 bases; junction bases not matched to a gene: 7. CDR1 is MNHNY, CDR2 SVGAGI, per germline (reference sequence). The CDR3 bases are TGTGCCAGCAGACGGACAGGTGACTCTAACTATGGCTACACCTTC. Protein: CASRRTGDSNYGYTF.

V and J are TRBV9 and TRBJ2-5, with 8 bases fitting TRBD2. J was trimmed by 5 bases and V by 1 base; bases with no gene match: 10. This CDR3 contains 16 residues. Germline assignment: CDR1 SGDLS and CDR2 YYNGEE. The CDR3 is CASSVNEAGVAETQYF. The CDR3 nucleotides are TGTGCCAGCAGCGTAAATGAAGCGGGAGTGGCGGAGACCCAGTACTTC.